The 24 T cell receptor beta chains presented below share a single source sample, sequenced in a study of T cell repertoires in cytomegalovirus infection. Their antigen targets remain unknown. TCRdb analysed the reads with MiXCR anew, one entry per CDR3 protein. Counted here are approximately 590,000 distinct CDR3 sequences, under 45% occurring once; the ten biggest clones make up 48%. The input for sequencing was cultured PBMCs, taken from culture after CMV antigen stimulation. The receptor set was obtained from a human donor in good health (CMV status not recorded). Some clones in this sample may be carry-over from other donors' samples.

The V and J genes are TRBV20-1 and TRBJ2-5, with D uncertain. The CDR3 has 16 amino acids. V lost 0 bases, J lost 0 bases, and 14 bases lay in between. Germline V gives CDR1 DFQATT, CDR2 SNEGSKA (reference sequence). CDR3 sequence reads: CSARDGKRSYQETQYF. The CDR3 DNA reads TGCAGTGCTAGAGATGGGAAGAGATCGTACCAAGAGACCCAGTACTTC.

The J gene is TRBJ1-3, the V gene TRBV6-1; D gene ambiguous. V dropped 6 bases and J dropped 6 bases, with 9 bases sitting between them. The CDR3 contains 12 residues. CDR1 is MNHNS, CDR2 SASEGT, per germline. This CDR3 reads CASSRRVNTIYF. DNA for the CDR3: TGTGCCAGCAGCCGCCGAGTAAACACCATATATTTT.

This clonotype was found a few times. The chain employs TRBV5-1 and TRBJ1-1; D possibly corresponds to TRBD1 (6 bases). Germline CDR1 reads SGHRS; CDR2 reads YFSETQ. The CDR3 spans 14 residues. The germline V and J ends were trimmed by 3 bases and 4 bases, with 13 bases remaining between them. CDR3 region: CASSSDRRGTEAFF. The CDR3 nucleotides are TGCGCCAGCAGCTCTGACAGGAGGGGCACTGAAGCTTTCTTT. Using reference TRBV5-1 and TRBJ1-1 for the parts outside the CDR3, the full variable domain is KAGVTQTPRYLIKTRGQQVTLSCSPISGHRSVSWYQQTPGQGLQFLFEYFSETQRNKGNFPGRFSGRQFSNSRSEMNVSTLELGDSALYLCASSSDRRGTEAFFGQGTRLTVV.

The gene calls are TRBV6-6 and TRBJ2-1; possibly TRBD1 or TRBD2 for D (5 bases each). The CDR3 length is 17 residues. Germline V gene sequence: CDR1 MNHNY, CDR2 SVGAGI (reference sequence). Trimming took 2 bases from V and 0 from J, leaving 14 bases between them. DNA for the CDR3: TGTGCCAGCAGTTACCCGCTGAGGGGAAGCTCCTACAATGAGCAGTTCTTC. Translating it yields CASSYPLRGSSYNEQFF.

This rearrangement joins TRBV15 to TRBJ1-1, with unresolved D. The V gene's germline CDR1 is LNHNV and CDR2 YYDKDF (reference sequence). V was cut by 0 bases and J by 10 bases, with 21 bases left in between. The CDR3 spans 16 residues. CDR3 DNA: TGTGCCACCAGCAGAGATCGCTCGGGCACCCCACGTGGAGCTTTCTTT. This encodes CATSRDRSGTPRGAFF.

CDR3 nucleotide sequence: TGTGCCAGCGGACGGGACAGGCCCCTTACTTACGAGCAGTACTTC. Translation: CASGRDRPLTYEQYF. This sequence joins TRBV2 and TRBJ2-7, with TRBD1 matching 8 bases. Germline CDR1 reads SNHLY; CDR2 reads FYNNEI. With V trimmed by 8 bases and J by 4 bases, 13 bases remained unmatched. The CDR3 length is 15 residues. Together with reference TRBV2 and TRBJ2-7, the CDR3 gives the full variable domain: EPEVTQTPSHQVTQMGQEVILRCVPISNHLYFYWYRQILGQKVEFLVSFYNNEISEKSEIFDDQFSVERPDGSNFTLKIRSTKLEDSAMYFCASGRDRPLTYEQYFGPGTRLTVT.

This chain uses TRBV24-1 with TRBJ2-3; D possibly matches TRBD1 or TRBD2 (5 bases each). The CDR3 has 14 residues. Germline V lookup: CDR1 KGHDR, CDR2 SFDVKD. V lost 1 base, J lost 9 bases, and 13 bases lay in between. For the CDR3, the DNA is TGTGCCACCAGTGATTTTGGGACCCCGGCCACGCAGTATTTT. Protein: CATSDFGTPATQYF.

This clonotype appeared a few times. The chain couples TRBV29-1 to TRBJ2-3; 11 bases match TRBD2. The CDR3 consists of 15 residues. In germline, CDR1 is SQVTM, CDR2 ANQGSEA. J lost 4 bases, V lost 1 base, and 4 bases had no gene match. CDR3 residues: CSVEGLAGIPDTQYF. The DNA for the CDR3 is TGCAGCGTTGAAGGACTAGCGGGGATTCCAGATACGCAGTATTTT.

There are a few counts of this clonotype. The chain has TRBV20-1 and TRBJ1-1; D remains ambiguous. V dropped 4 bases and J dropped 0 bases, with 9 bases sitting between them. Germline V gives CDR1 DFQATT, CDR2 SNEGSKA (reference sequence). This CDR3 is 13 amino acids long. The CDR3 region is CSATTDLNTEAFF. The CDR3 DNA reads as TGCAGTGCTACCACAGATCTGAACACTGAAGCTTTCTTT.

The chain is built from TRBV5-6 and TRBJ1-1; no reliable D call. The length of the CDR3 is 15 residues. V was trimmed by 2 bases and J by 4 bases, leaving 15 bases between them. CDR1 and CDR2 from the germline V gene are SGHDT and YYEEEE. The chain's CDR3 is CASSLVRAGGTEAFF. The CDR3, as DNA: TGTGCCAGCAGCTTAGTTAGGGCTGGTGGCACTGAAGCTTTCTTT.

V gene TRBV6-2 or TRBV6-3 combines with J gene TRBJ2-7; D is undetermined. Germline-derived CDR1 and CDR2 are MNHEY and SVGEGT. Trimming took off 6 bases at V and 5 bases at J, with 8 bases between the two ends. The CDR3 spans 11 residues. CDR3 bases: TGTGCCAGCAGCCTAGTACACGAGCAGTACTTC. Translating gives CASSLVHEQYF.

The chain joins TRBV7-2 to TRBJ2-1; TRBD2 matches 7 bases. This CDR3 contains 15 residues. The V gene's germline CDR1 is SGHTA and CDR2 FQGNSA. With V trimmed by 3 bases and J by 4 bases, 6 bases remained unmatched. The CDR3 spells CASSLEAGVYNEQFF. In nucleotides, the CDR3 is TGTGCCAGCAGCTTGGAGGCGGGGGTGTACAATGAGCAGTTCTTC.

The CDR3 bases are TGCGCCAGCAGCCAAGATCGGAGCGGGGCCTCCGCCGGGGGAAAACTGTTTTTT. This encodes CASSQDRSGASAGGKLFF. The chain joins TRBV4-1 to TRBJ1-4; D might be TRBD1 (5 bases). Germline loops: CDR1 MGHRA, CDR2 YSYEKL. The CDR3 length is 18 residues. Trimming left V 0 bases short and J 10 bases short, with 24 bases between.

This clonotype was counted between two and nine times. The rearrangement joins TRBV7-6 to TRBJ2-1; D not certain. Germline values: CDR1 SGHVS, CDR2 FNYEAQ. The CDR3 extends over 14 amino acids. Trimming took 6 bases from V and 7 from J, leaving 16 bases between them. The CDR3 here is CASRARQAANEQFF. CDR3 nucleotides: TGTGCCAGCAGGGCCCGGCAGGCGGCTAATGAGCAGTTCTTC.

By proportion, this clonotype is medium-sized (0.01 to 0.1%). The chain combines TRBV27 with TRBJ2-4; possibly TRBD1 or TRBD2 for D (5 bases each). The V end was cut by 2 bases, the J end by 0 bases, with 17 bases between. The CDR3 runs to 18 residues. Germline CDR1 and CDR2: MNHEY and SMNVEV (reference sequence). CDR3 sequence (DNA): TGTGCCAGCAGTTTACGAGGCACTCCGGGGCTAGCCAAAAACATTCAGTACTTC. It is translated as CASSLRGTPGLAKNIQYF.

The rearrangement uses TRBV7-8 and TRBJ1-2; no definite D call. The V gene lost 0 bases and the J gene lost 8 bases, with 10 bases spanning the gap. Per the germline V gene, CDR1 is SGHVS and CDR2 is FQNEAQ. This CDR3 is built from 13 residues. CDR3 amino acids: CASSLASVQGYTF. DNA of the CDR3: TGTGCCAGCAGCTTAGCGAGTGTACAGGGCTACACCTTC.

The table lists this clonotype with a count of one. One junction end does not reproduce the germline sequence, and a read error may be involved. CDR3 nucleotide sequence: TGTGGCAGCAGGGACTCGGGGAACACTGAAGCTTTCTTT. It translates to CGSRDSGNTEAFF. The V call is TRBV6-2 or TRBV6-3, the J call TRBJ1-1, with D tentatively TRBD1 (5 bases). This CDR3 is 13 amino acids long. The germline V gene has CDR1 MNHEY and CDR2 SVGEGT.

This clonotype has only one observation. The chain recombines TRBV2 with TRBJ1-3; D gene ambiguous. From germline, CDR1 is SNHLY and CDR2 FYNNEI. V shed 4 bases and J shed 0 bases, with 7 bases lying between them. CDR3 length: 14 amino acids. CDR3 nucleotide sequence: TGTGCCAGCAGTGTTATGAGCTCTGGAAACACCATATATTTT. Amino acid sequence: CASSVMSSGNTIYF.

This chain connects TRBV7-2 to TRBJ2-1, with 7 nucleotides matching TRBD2. The V and J ends lost 5 bases and 2 bases, in that order; junction bases with no gene match: 12. Germline lookup yields CDR1 SGHTA and CDR2 FQGNSA. The CDR3 runs to 17 residues. Here the CDR3 DNA reads TGTGCCAGCAGCGGGACCACGGGGGGACCCACCTACAATGAGCAGTTCTTC. It specifies CASSGTTGGPTYNEQFF.

J is TRBJ2-1 and V is TRBV6-6; TRBD2 matches 9 bases. Germline CDR1 is MNHNY and CDR2 is SVGAGI (reference sequence). The length of the CDR3 is 17 residues. V dropped 5 bases and J dropped 0; count of bases not matched to a gene: 8. The CDR3 DNA sequence: TGTGCCAGCAGTGGCCCTAGCGGGGACCCCTCCTACAATGAGCAGTTCTTC. Protein sequence: CASSGPSGDPSYNEQFF.

This clonotype was picked up a small number of times. V is TRBV18 and J is TRBJ2-7, with 9 bases aligning to TRBD1. The CDR3 spans 16 residues. Looked up from germline, CDR1 is KGHSH and CDR2 is LQKENI. The trim removed 2 bases at V and 4 bases at J, leaving 9 bases unmatched. The DNA of the CDR3 is TGTGCCAGCTCACCAGCAGCCGGGACAGGGAATTACGAGCAGTACTTC. This codes for CASSPAAGTGNYEQYF.

This clonotype was observed many times. The chain has TRBV7-2 and TRBJ1-4, with D maybe TRBD1 (5 bases). The CDR3 covers 14 residues. Per the germline V gene, CDR1 is SGHTA and CDR2 is FQGNSA. V lost 5 bases and J 4 bases, leaving 11 bases between the germline ends. Here the CDR3 DNA reads TGTGCCAGCAGCCCCCCAGGGTTTAATGAAAAACTGTTTTTT. Its protein product is CASSPPGFNEKLFF.

The chain links TRBV12-5 to TRBJ1-3; D gene unclear. With 4 bases removed from V and 0 bases from J, the gap between germline ends came to 10 bases. The CDR3 sequence is 15 residues long. Germline V gene lookup returns CDR1 LGHNT and CDR2 FRNRAP. CDR3 sequence (DNA): TGTGCTAGTGGTTCTGACCCCCTCTCTGGAAACACCATATATTTT. Translated, it gives CASGSDPLSGNTIYF.

The V and J genes are TRBV12-3 or TRBV12-4 and TRBJ1-3; no clear D. Deletions cut 5 bases from V and 0 bases from J, with 2 bases between. This CDR3 has 12 residues. The CDR3 protein is CASSVSGNTIYF. The CDR3 DNA reads TGTGCCAGCAGTGTCTCTGGAAACACCATATATTTT.